One and the same sample provided the 28 T cell receptor beta chains below, sequenced in a study of response to subunit inactivated influenza vaccine. TCRdb independently ran MiXCR on the RT-PCR reads; one entry per CDR3 protein. The sample includes around 710,000 distinct CDR3 sequences, approximately 14% of them seen just once. The sequencing used PBMCs from blood, collected approximately 15 days before vaccination. Every receptor here comes from a man aged 50 to 59 who received an inactivated influenza vaccine.

There are many counts of this clonotype. The V call is TRBV27, the J call TRBJ1-1, with 8 bases aligning to TRBD1. V lost 6 bases and J lost 4; bases outside the gene matches: 4. The CDR3 extends over 13 amino acids. Germline-derived CDR1 and CDR2 are MNHEY and SMNVEV (reference sequence). The CDR3 DNA sequence: TGTGCCAGCAGACTTACAGGGGGCACTGAAGCTTTCTTT. Protein: CASRLTGGTEAFF.

This chain uses TRBV24-1 with TRBJ2-1, with 12 positions matching TRBD2. J lost 0 bases, V lost 3 bases, and 11 bases had no gene match. Germline V lookup: CDR1 KGHDR, CDR2 SFDVKD. This CDR3 has 20 residues. CDR3 protein: CATSDPLWTSGTSSYNEQFF. CDR3 nucleotide sequence: TGTGCCACCAGTGATCCCTTATGGACTAGCGGGACGAGCTCCTACAATGAGCAGTTCTTC.

Only a few counts were recorded for this clonotype. The rearrangement links TRBV7-2 to TRBJ2-5; D tentatively fits TRBD1 or TRBD2 (6 bases each). Germline CDR1 SGHTA, CDR2 FQGNSA. The V end lost 5 bases, the J end lost 5 bases, and 21 bases lay between the germline ends. The CDR3 is 16 amino acids. The CDR3 sequence: CASSPPRRAGVETQYF. CDR3 coding DNA: TGTGCCAGCAGCCCCCCCCGGAGGGCAGGGGTGGAGACCCAGTACTTC. Using reference TRBV7-2 and TRBJ2-5 for the parts outside the CDR3, the full variable domain is GAGVSQSPSNKVTEKGKDVELRCDPISGHTALYWYRQSLGQGLEFLIYFQGNSAPDKSGLPSDRFSAERTGGSVSTLTIQRTQQEDSAVYLCASSPPRRAGVETQYFGPGTRLLVL.

CDR3 DNA: TGTGCCAGCAGCTTAGGCGCGGCGGGAGGGTACAATGAGCAGTTCTTC. Translating gives CASSLGAAGGYNEQFF. V usage is TRBV7-2 and J usage is TRBJ2-1; TRBD2 matches at 9 bases. Germline-derived CDR1 and CDR2 are SGHTA and FQGNSA. This CDR3 has 16 residues. Unmatched junction bases numbered 5, after V lost 1 base and J lost 4 bases.

The chain uses TRBV6-2 or TRBV6-3 and TRBJ2-1, with TRBD1 as a possible D gene (5 bases). Per germline, CDR1 MNHEY and CDR2 SVGEGT. Trimming took off 2 bases at V and 7 bases at J, with 12 bases between the two ends. The CDR3 sequence is 14 residues long. In nucleotides, the CDR3 is TGTGCCAGCAGTTACGGGGCCGAGGTTAATGAGCAGTTCTTC. Translation gives CASSYGAEVNEQFF.

This clonotype was counted only a few times. The chain links TRBV6-5 to TRBJ2-7; perhaps TRBD2 as D (5 bases). CDR1 MNHEY and CDR2 SVGAGI come from the germline V gene. Trimming stripped 0 bases from V and 0 bases from J, with 6 bases between. The CDR3 consists of 14 residues. The CDR3 DNA follows: TGTGCCAGCAGTTACTCTACTAGCTCCTACGAGCAGTACTTC. This sequence encodes CASSYSTSSYEQYF.

This clonotype came up a few times. The rearrangement links TRBV6-6 to TRBJ1-2, with a possible D match to TRBD1 (5 bases). Deletions cut 4 bases from V and 4 bases from J, with 10 bases between. This CDR3 is 13 amino acids long. Germline CDR1 MNHNY, CDR2 SVGAGI (reference sequence). CDR3 nucleotide sequence: TGTGCCAGCAGTTTCGACAGAGTCTATGGCTACACCTTC. The encoded protein is CASSFDRVYGYTF.

This clonotype was detected ten times or more. CDR3 DNA sequence: TGTGCCACCAGTGACCCAACCGGGACAGGAACCTACAATGAGCAGTTCTTC. This codes for CATSDPTGTGTYNEQFF. V usage is TRBV24-1 and J usage is TRBJ2-1; 8 bases agree with TRBD1. The V gene end was trimmed by 4 bases and the J gene end by 2 bases; junction bases not matched to a gene: 9. The CDR3 runs 17 residues. In germline, CDR1 is KGHDR, CDR2 SFDVKD.

This clonotype was seen many times. The chain is built from TRBV19 and TRBJ1-5; a weak D match, TRBD1 (5 bases). CDR1 is LNHDA, CDR2 SQIVND, per germline (reference sequence). The CDR3 consists of 14 residues. V dropped 3 bases and J dropped 4 bases, with 10 bases sitting between them. The CDR3 region has the DNA TGTGCCAGTAGTATGGGACGGAAAAATCAGCCCCAGCATTTT. This codes for CASSMGRKNQPQHF.

The chain employs TRBV6-5 and TRBJ1-5; weak D call: TRBD1 (6 bases). The CDR3 is made up of 13 amino acids. Germline V lookup: CDR1 MNHEY, CDR2 SVGAGI. Trimming removed 4 bases from V and 5 bases from J, with 9 bases in between. The CDR3 sequence is CASSWTVDQPQHF. CDR3 bases: TGTGCCAGCAGTTGGACAGTAGATCAGCCCCAGCATTTT.

This clonotype was picked up a small number of times. J is TRBJ2-7 and V is TRBV12-3 or TRBV12-4; perhaps TRBD1 as D (6 bases). The CDR3 covers 13 residues. The ends were cut back, 5 bases at V and 5 bases at J, with 13 bases in the middle. The CDR3 DNA is TGTGCCAGCAGTCCCGACAGGAGCCACGAGCAGTACTTC. This codes for CASSPDRSHEQYF.

In its sample, this clonotype was seen a few times. This rearrangement joins TRBV3-1 to TRBJ2-2, with D uncertain. The germline V gene has CDR1 LGHDT and CDR2 YNNKEL (reference sequence). V was pared by 2 bases and J by 5 bases, with 6 bases between. CDR3 length: 13 amino acids. Here the CDR3 DNA reads TGTGCCAGCAGCCAACATGAGACCGGGGAGCTGTTTTTT. It translates to CASSQHETGELFF.

On this clonotype itself: It may be a read error: a sequence one base away is much more abundant. This sequence joins TRBV20-1 and TRBJ2-7; D perhaps matches TRBD2 (6 bases). Deletions cut 0 bases from V and 2 bases from J, with 11 bases between. CDR3 length equals 14 residues. Per germline, CDR1 DFQATT and CDR2 SNEGSKA (reference sequence). The CDR3 DNA is TGCAGTGCTAGAGAGGCGCCGGGGGCCTACGAGCAGTACTTC. Amino acid sequence: CSAREAPGAYEQYF.

There are a few counts of this clonotype. The chain carries TRBV2 and TRBJ2-7, with 9 bases aligning to TRBD1. The germline CDR1 and CDR2 sequences are SNHLY and FYNNEI. The CDR3 consists of 13 residues. V gave up 8 bases and J gave up 5 bases; unmatched junction bases: 7. CDR3 coding DNA: TGTGCCAGCGGAAGGGACAGGGTTAACGAGCAGTACTTC. Amino acids: CASGRDRVNEQYF.

This clonotype has only a few counts. The chain is built from TRBV5-1 and TRBJ2-7; 7 bases are shared with TRBD1. V lost 2 bases and J lost 7; bases outside the gene matches: 6. Germline CDR1 and CDR2: SGHRS and YFSETQ. The CDR3 is 13 residues long. The DNA for the CDR3 is TGCGCCAGCAGCTTACAGGGGATGGGAGAGCAGTACTTC. This codes for CASSLQGMGEQYF.

The chain recombines TRBV20-1 with TRBJ1-4; TRBD1 agrees at 7 bases. CDR1 is DFQATT and CDR2 is SNEGSKA in the germline V gene (reference sequence). The CDR3 loop spans 17 amino acids. With V trimmed by 0 bases and J by 0 bases, 7 bases remained unmatched. The CDR3 protein is CSARDRGGASTNEKLFF. The CDR3 DNA sequence: TGCAGTGCTAGAGATAGAGGGGGCGCCTCAACTAATGAAAAACTGTTTTTT.

This clonotype has more than one count but fewer than ten. The chain recombines TRBV5-5 with TRBJ2-2, with D perhaps matching TRBD2 (6 bases). CDR1 and CDR2 (germline): SGHKS, YYEKEE (reference sequence). The ends were cut back, 4 bases at V and 5 bases at J, with 12 bases in the middle. The CDR3 runs 14 residues. CDR3 sequence (DNA): TGTGCCAGCAGCCAGGACTACTCAACCGGGGAGCTGTTTTTT. Protein: CASSQDYSTGELFF.

This clonotype was seen only a few times. This chain links TRBV4-2 with TRBJ2-5; D possibly uses TRBD1 or TRBD2 (5 bases each). The CDR3 has 15 residues. Trimming removed 2 bases from V and 5 bases from J, with 15 bases in between. In germline, CDR1 is LGHNA, CDR2 YNFKEQ. CDR3 nucleotide sequence: TGTGCCAGCAGCCAATCCCCCGGGGCCGGGGAGACCCAGTACTTC. Its translation: CASSQSPGAGETQYF.

In its sample, this clonotype was seen a few times. The chain has TRBV28 and TRBJ2-2; D is perhaps TRBD1 (6 bases). Looked up from germline, CDR1 is MDHEN and CDR2 is SYDVKM. The CDR3 spans 16 residues. V was shortened by 2 bases and J by 2 bases, with 12 bases between the two germline ends. CDR3 protein: CASSLHRDTNTGELFF. Here the CDR3 DNA reads TGTGCCAGCAGTTTACACCGGGACACTAACACCGGGGAGCTGTTTTTT. The full variable domain, in which reference TRBV28 and TRBJ2-2 provide the parts outside the CDR3, is DVKVTQSSRYLVKRTGEKVFLECVQDMDHENMFWYRQDPGLGLRLIYFSYDVKMKEKGDIPEGYSVSREKKERFSLILESASTNQTSMYLCASSLHRDTNTGELFFGEGSRLTVL.

V usage is TRBV12-3 or TRBV12-4 and J usage is TRBJ2-3; 9 bases line up with TRBD2. CDR3 length: 13 residues. J gave up 11 bases and V 2 bases, and 5 bases lay outside the gene matches. The CDR3 here is CASSLKASGEQYF. CDR3 nucleotides: TGTGCCAGCAGTTTAAAGGCTAGCGGGGAGCAGTATTTT.

This chain uses TRBV20-1 with TRBJ2-1; TRBD1 matches 7 bases. CDR1 and CDR2 from the germline V gene are DFQATT and SNEGSKA (reference sequence). V dropped 0 bases and J dropped 1; count of bases not matched to a gene: 6. The CDR3 runs 16 residues. The CDR3 nucleotides are TGCAGTGCTAGAGAGGCCAGACAGGGTTCCTACAATGAGCAGTTCTTC. The encoded protein is CSAREARQGSYNEQFF.

This clonotype was recorded once. The chain is built from TRBV2 and TRBJ2-1, with 12 bases fitting TRBD1. The J segment lost 6 bases and the V segment lost 7 bases, leaving 7 bases of the junction unmatched. The CDR3 contains 15 residues. Germline CDR1 SNHLY, CDR2 FYNNEI. CDR3 in DNA: TGTGCCAGCAATTTCCAGGGACAGGGGGCCAATGAGCAGTTCTTC. This encodes CASNFQGQGANEQFF.

V is TRBV20-1 and J is TRBJ1-1; 10 bases match TRBD1. V lost 4 bases to trimming and J lost 2 bases; unmatched junction nucleotides: 7. This CDR3 region has 15 residues. The V gene's germline CDR1 is DFQATT and CDR2 SNEGSKA (reference sequence). The CDR3 nucleotides read TGCAGTGCTACGGACAGGGGGATGACTAACACTGAAGCTTTCTTT. Translating it yields CSATDRGMTNTEAFF.

This sequence joins TRBV30 and TRBJ2-1; D perhaps matches TRBD2 (6 bases). V lost 0 bases and J lost 6, with 12 bases in between. Germline V CDR1 and CDR2: GTSNPN, SVGIG (reference sequence). This CDR3 has 14 residues. The CDR3 protein is CAWSVYREFNEQFF. CDR3 DNA sequence: TGTGCCTGGAGTGTATATCGGGAGTTCAATGAGCAGTTCTTC.

This clonotype was found many times. This chain connects TRBV18 to TRBJ2-7; 9 nucleotides match TRBD1. This CDR3 is 15 amino acids long. V gave up 0 bases and J gave up 5 bases; unmatched junction bases: 5. Germline CDR1 and CDR2: KGHSH and LQKENI. The CDR3 protein is CASSPPMGQGDEQYF. CDR3 sequence (DNA): TGTGCCAGCTCACCACCTATGGGACAGGGAGACGAGCAGTACTTC.

At least ten counts were recorded for this clonotype. This chain links TRBV4-3 with TRBJ2-7; D remains ambiguous. The CDR3 is made up of 12 amino acids. V was shortened by 0 bases and J by 5 bases, with 5 bases between the two germline ends. CDR1 and CDR2 (germline): LGHNA, YSLEER. The CDR3 reads CASSQEGNEQYF. The DNA for the CDR3 is TGCGCCAGCAGCCAAGAGGGCAACGAGCAGTACTTC.

The chain uses TRBV4-3 and TRBJ2-3; 10 bases fit TRBD2. The ends lost 0 bases at V and 8 bases at J; junction bases unmatched: 8. This CDR3 is 16 amino acids long. Per the germline V gene, CDR1 is LGHNA and CDR2 is YSLEER. The CDR3 sequence: CASSQDWASGRPTQYF. As DNA, the CDR3 is TGCGCCAGCAGCCAAGATTGGGCTAGCGGGAGACCTACGCAGTATTTT.

Concerning this clonotype: It is likely a read error: a sequence one base away is far more abundant. This chain uses TRBV7-9 with TRBJ2-7, with no clear D. The germline gives CDR1 SEHNR, CDR2 FQNEAQ (reference sequence). This CDR3 has 11 amino acids. V was trimmed by 7 bases and J by 3 bases, leaving 7 bases between them. CDR3 sequence reads: CASIRGYEQYF. DNA for the CDR3: TGTGCCAGCATCCGAGGCTACGAGCAGTACTTC.